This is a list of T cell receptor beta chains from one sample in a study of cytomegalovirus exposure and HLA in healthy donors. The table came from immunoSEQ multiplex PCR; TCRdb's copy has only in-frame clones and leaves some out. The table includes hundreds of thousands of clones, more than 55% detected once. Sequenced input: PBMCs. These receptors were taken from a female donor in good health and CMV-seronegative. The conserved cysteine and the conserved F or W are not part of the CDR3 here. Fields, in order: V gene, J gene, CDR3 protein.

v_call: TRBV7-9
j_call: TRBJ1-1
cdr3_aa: SSSLNSVGFRGTEAF

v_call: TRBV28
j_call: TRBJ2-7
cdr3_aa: ASRAGSELGQY

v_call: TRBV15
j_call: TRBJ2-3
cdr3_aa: ATSTWGGMEDTQY

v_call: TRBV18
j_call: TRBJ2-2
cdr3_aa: ASSPSQNTGELF

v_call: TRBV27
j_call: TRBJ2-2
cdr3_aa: ASSFSFGLATTGELF

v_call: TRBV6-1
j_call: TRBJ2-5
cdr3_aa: ASSGFQGTGETQY

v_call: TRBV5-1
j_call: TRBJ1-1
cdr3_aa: ASSSGQGNTEAF

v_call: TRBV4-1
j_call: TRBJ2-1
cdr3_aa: ASSQAPASGSLNEQF

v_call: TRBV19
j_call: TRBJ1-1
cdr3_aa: ASSNIQGIDTEAF

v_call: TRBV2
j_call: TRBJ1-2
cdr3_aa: ASMETVVGYT

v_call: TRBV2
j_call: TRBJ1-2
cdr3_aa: ASSGGTGGAGYT

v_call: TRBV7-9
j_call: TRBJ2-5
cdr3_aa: ASSPSGGQETQY

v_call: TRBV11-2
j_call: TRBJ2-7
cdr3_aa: ASSFVTSGTYEQY

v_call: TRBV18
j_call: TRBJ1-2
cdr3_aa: ASSPPGQGVYGYT

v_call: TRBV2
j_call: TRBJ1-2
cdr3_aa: ASRTDRARYGYT

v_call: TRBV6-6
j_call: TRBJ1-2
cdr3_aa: ASSYAGGGGDGYT

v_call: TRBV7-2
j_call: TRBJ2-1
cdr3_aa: ASSLAPGVAYQRTNNEQF

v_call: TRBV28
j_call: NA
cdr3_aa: ASSNRGLLYEQY

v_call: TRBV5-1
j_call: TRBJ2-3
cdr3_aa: ASSLAGGWTDTQY

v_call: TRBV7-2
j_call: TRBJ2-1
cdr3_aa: ASSLLTSGMNEQF

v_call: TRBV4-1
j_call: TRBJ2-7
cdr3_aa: ASSQAGTSGSYEQY

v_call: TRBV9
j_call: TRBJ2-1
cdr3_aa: ASSVRDSSYNEQF